These 32 T cell receptor beta chains were sequenced from one sample in a study of cytomegalovirus exposure and HLA in healthy donors. TCRdb's copy holds only in-frame clones and misses some; the assay was immunoSEQ multiplex PCR. The table has some 230,000 clones, 90% to 95% seen once. Material for sequencing was PBMCs. The receptors were sampled from a woman aged 18-29 years in good health and CMV-seronegative.

The chain combines TRBV6-1 with TRBJ2-1; D gene unclear. Trimming removed 6 bases at V and 7 bases at J, with 10 bases between. Per the germline V gene, CDR1 is MNHNS and CDR2 is SASEGT. The CDR3 has 12 residues. The chain's CDR3 is CASSPLRNEQFF. In nucleotides, the CDR3 is TGTGCCAGCAGCCCCCTCAGGAATGAGCAGTTCTTC.

This rearrangement joins TRBV7-9 to TRBJ1-2; D perhaps matches TRBD1 (6 bases). Looked up from germline, CDR1 is SEHNR and CDR2 is FQNEAQ (reference sequence). This CDR3 contains 15 residues. V was clipped by 3 bases and J by 8 bases, with 19 bases between them. The CDR3 sequence: CASSFGSRTEPGYTF. The DNA for the CDR3 is TGTGCCAGCAGCTTTGGCAGTAGGACAGAGCCCGGCTACACCTTC.

The chain recombines TRBV15 with TRBJ2-3; no firm D call. The germline V gene has CDR1 LNHNV and CDR2 YYDKDF (reference sequence). The CDR3 sequence is 14 residues long. V was shortened by 2 bases and J by 2 bases, with 8 bases between the two germline ends. CDR3 sequence reads: CATSRQMPTDTQYF. CDR3 nucleotides: TGTGCCACCAGCAGACAGATGCCCACAGATACGCAGTATTTT. The full variable domain, completed using reference TRBV15 and TRBJ2-3, is DAMVIQNPRYQVTQFGKPVTLSCSQTLNHNVMYWYQQKSSQAPKLLFHYYDKDFNNEADTPDNFQSRRPNTSFCFLDIRSPGLGDTAMYLCATSRQMPTDTQYFGPGTRLTVL.

This rearrangement joins TRBV7-8 to TRBJ2-1; 8 nucleotides line up with TRBD1. The V gene end was trimmed by 1 base and the J gene end by 3 bases; junction bases not matched to a gene: 8. This CDR3 has 17 amino acids. The germline V gene has CDR1 SGHVS and CDR2 FQNEAQ. Here the CDR3 reads CASSLGRGQGGYNEQFF. DNA of the CDR3: TGTGCCAGCAGCTTAGGACGCGGACAGGGTGGCTACAATGAGCAGTTCTTC.

This chain connects TRBV2 to TRBJ1-2; TRBD1 is a possible D gene (5 bases). CDR1 and CDR2 from the germline V gene are SNHLY and FYNNEI. This CDR3 contains 14 residues. The germline V and J ends were trimmed by 0 bases and 7 bases, with 12 bases remaining between them. CDR3 coding DNA: TGTGCCAGCAGTGAAGCCCAGGGAAGTGGTGGCTACACCTTC. Translated: CASSEAQGSGGYTF.

The chain links TRBV6-4 to TRBJ2-7; TRBD1 matches 10 bases. CDR3 length: 15 residues. V shed 4 bases and J 3 bases; nucleotides not matched to a gene: 6. The germline CDR1 and CDR2 sequences are MRHNA and SNTAGT. In DNA, the CDR3 is TGTGCCAGCAGTGCATCGACAGGGGGCGGCTACGAGCAGTACTTC. Protein product: CASSASTGGGYEQYF.

The chain combines TRBV5-1 with TRBJ2-3, with 7 bases identical to TRBD2. The CDR3 sequence is 16 residues long. The trim removed 3 bases at V and 0 bases at J, leaving 7 bases unmatched. CDR1 and CDR2 (germline): SGHRS, YFSETQ. CDR3 DNA sequence: TGCGCCAGCAGCTCGTCGGGAGGACCTAGCACAGATACGCAGTATTTT. It is translated as CASSSSGGPSTDTQYF.

The rearrangement links TRBV9 to TRBJ2-1; TRBD2 aligns across 8 bases. Germline V gene sequence: CDR1 SGDLS, CDR2 YYNGEE. J lost 7 bases, V lost 0 bases, and 6 bases had no gene match. The CDR3 is 15 amino acids. CDR3 sequence: CASSVDGRAWNEQFF. The DNA of the CDR3 is TGTGCCAGCAGCGTAGACGGGAGGGCCTGGAATGAGCAGTTCTTC.

The chain joins TRBV6-1 to TRBJ1-4, with 9 bases aligning to TRBD1. The CDR3 has 14 amino acids. CDR1 and CDR2 from the germline V gene are MNHNS and SASEGT. Unmatched junction bases numbered 6, after V lost 6 bases and J lost 7 bases. The CDR3 DNA sequence: TGTGCCAGCAGACGTGGACAGGGGAGTGAAAAACTGTTTTTT. Translated, it gives CASRRGQGSEKLFF.

The rearrangement uses TRBV7-9 and TRBJ1-3; tentatively, D is TRBD1 (6 bases). This CDR3 is built from 18 residues. The V end was cut by 2 bases, the J end by 2 bases, with 19 bases between. Germline CDR1 reads SEHNR; CDR2 reads FQNEAQ (reference sequence). CDR3 coding DNA: TGTGCCAGCAGCTTAAAGCCCCTCCCCGACAGGACTGGAAACACCATATATTTT. Protein product: CASSLKPLPDRTGNTIYF. Looking up the rest from reference TRBV7-9 and TRBJ1-3 gives the full variable domain: DTGVSQNPRHKITKRGQNVTFRCDPISEHNRLYWYRQTLGQGPEFLTYFQNEAQLEKSRLLSDRFSAERPKGSFSTLEIQRTEQGDSAMYLCASSLKPLPDRTGNTIYFGEGSWLTVV.

The chain is built from TRBV19 and TRBJ2-2; no clear D. Germline V CDR1 and CDR2: LNHDA, SQIVND (reference sequence). V lost 5 bases to trimming and J lost 2 bases, with 9 bases between them. There are 14 residues in the CDR3. CDR3 in amino acids: CASSPTINTGELFF. The DNA of the CDR3 is TGTGCCAGTAGTCCAACTATTAACACCGGGGAGCTGTTTTTT.

The CDR3 DNA is TGTGCCAGCAGCCCGCCTTTTATCCTTACCATTTGGACAGGACTTTATCAGCCCCAGCATTTT. Residues: CASSPPFILTIWTGLYQPQHF. The V gene is TRBV4-2, the J gene TRBJ1-5, with 7 bases that match TRBD1. The CDR3 is made up of 21 amino acids. From germline, CDR1 is LGHNA and CDR2 YNFKEQ. Trimming cost V 4 bases and J 5 bases; bases outside gene matches: 26.

This chain links TRBV11-2 with TRBJ2-3; 10 nucleotides match TRBD1. This CDR3 is 17 amino acids long. CDR1 SGHAT and CDR2 FQNNGV come from the germline V gene. V shed 1 base and J 2 bases; nucleotides not matched to a gene: 6. Here the CDR3 DNA reads TGTGCCAGCAGCTTAGTCCCGGGACAGGGGATCACAGATACGCAGTATTTT. This sequence encodes CASSLVPGQGITDTQYF.

V usage is TRBV20-1 and J usage is TRBJ1-2; 9 bases are a match to TRBD1. Germline values: CDR1 DFQATT, CDR2 SNEGSKA (reference sequence). Germline trimming cut 6 bases from V and 8 bases from J; bases unmatched to any gene: 4. The CDR3 runs to 11 residues. The CDR3 protein is CSATGGWGYTF. The CDR3, as DNA: TGCAGTGCCACAGGGGGCTGGGGCTACACCTTC.

The genes are TRBV7-9 and TRBJ2-1; the D gene is possibly TRBD2 (5 bases). From germline, CDR1 is SEHNR and CDR2 FQNEAQ (reference sequence). V was clipped by 5 bases and J by 6 bases, with 11 bases between them. The CDR3 covers 13 residues. The CDR3 DNA follows: TGTGCCAGCAGCCATGGACTCGGCAATGAGCAGTTCTTC. Protein: CASSHGLGNEQFF.

CDR3 protein: CASSPGTSLGEQYF. In DNA, the CDR3 is TGTGCCAGCAGTCCCGGGACTAGTCTTGGGGAGCAGTACTTC. The V and J genes are TRBV27 and TRBJ2-7, with 8 bases matching TRBD2. The germline CDR1 and CDR2 sequences are MNHEY and SMNVEV (reference sequence). Trimming cost V 5 bases and J 7 bases; bases outside gene matches: 10. This CDR3 comprises 14 residues.

The chain uses TRBV2 and TRBJ2-2, with 12 bases aligning to TRBD2. From germline, CDR1 is SNHLY and CDR2 FYNNEI. This CDR3 has 16 residues. Unmatched junction bases numbered 6, after V lost 6 bases and J lost 4 bases. CDR3 region: CASRRLAGVSTGELFF. CDR3 DNA: TGTGCCAGCAGAAGACTAGCGGGAGTAAGCACCGGGGAGCTGTTTTTT.

The chain recombines TRBV15 with TRBJ2-7; 11 nucleotides match TRBD2. The J segment lost 3 bases and the V segment lost 0 bases, leaving 7 bases of the junction unmatched. Germline lookup yields CDR1 LNHNV and CDR2 YYDKDF (reference sequence). CDR3 length: 17 residues. This chain's CDR3 is CATSRETELAGDYEQYF. The CDR3, as DNA: TGTGCCACCAGCAGAGAGACCGAACTAGCGGGAGACTACGAGCAGTACTTC. The whole variable domain, filled in from reference TRBV15 and TRBJ2-7, reads DAMVIQNPRYQVTQFGKPVTLSCSQTLNHNVMYWYQQKSSQAPKLLFHYYDKDFNNEADTPDNFQSRRPNTSFCFLDIRSPGLGDTAMYLCATSRETELAGDYEQYFGPGTRLTVT.

This sequence joins TRBV5-1 and TRBJ2-6; a possible D gene is TRBD1 (6 bases). CDR1 SGHRS and CDR2 YFSETQ come from the germline V gene. The CDR3 has 17 amino acids. The V and J ends lost 3 bases and 0 bases respectively, with 13 bases between them. DNA of the CDR3: TGCGCCAGCAGCTGGGACGTGACAGGCTCTGGGGCCAACGTCCTGACTTTC. It translates to CASSWDVTGSGANVLTF.

J is TRBJ1-1 and V is TRBV27; 8 bases match TRBD1. CDR1 and CDR2 (germline): MNHEY, SMNVEV (reference sequence). Trimming at V came to 8 bases and at J to 0 bases, leaving 8 bases not matched to a gene. The CDR3 spans 15 residues. CDR3 protein: CASLFTGGVNTEAFF. The DNA for the CDR3 is TGTGCCAGCCTTTTTACAGGGGGAGTGAACACTGAAGCTTTCTTT.

This sequence joins TRBV30 and TRBJ2-1; 10 nucleotides match TRBD2. The CDR3 runs 14 residues. Looked up from germline, CDR1 is GTSNPN and CDR2 is SVGIG (reference sequence). V dropped 1 base and J dropped 9; count of bases not matched to a gene: 6. CDR3: CAWSAGLAVGEQFF. The CDR3 region has the DNA TGTGCCTGGAGTGCAGGACTAGCGGTTGGTGAGCAGTTCTTC. Using reference TRBV30 and TRBJ2-1 for the parts outside the CDR3, the full variable domain is SQTIHQWPATLVQPVGSPLSLECTVEGTSNPNLYWYRQAAGRGLQLLFYSVGIGQISSEVPQNLSASRPQDRQFILSSKKLLLSDSGFYLCAWSAGLAVGEQFFGPGTRLTVL.

Concerning this clone: Germline is not matched at one junction end, which may reflect a read error. The J gene is TRBJ1-4, the V gene TRBV7-8; TRBD1 aligns across 7 bases. The CDR3 has 14 amino acids. CDR1 is SGHVS and CDR2 is FQNEAQ in the germline V gene. The CDR3 here is CASSHRGAKEKLFF. The DNA of the CDR3 is TGTGCCAGCAGCCACAGGGGCGCTAAAGAAAAACTGTTTTTT.

V is TRBV19 and J is TRBJ1-6, with 7 bases lining up with TRBD1. CDR1 and CDR2 from the germline V gene are LNHDA and SQIVND (reference sequence). J lost 10 bases, V lost 2 bases, and 2 bases had no gene match. This CDR3 contains 13 residues. The CDR3 loop is CASSITGESPLHF. CDR3 bases: TGTGCCAGTAGTATAACAGGGGAGTCACCCCTCCACTTT.

The chain recombines TRBV19 with TRBJ2-5, with D perhaps matching TRBD2 (7 bases). The germline V gene has CDR1 LNHDA and CDR2 SQIVND (reference sequence). The V gene lost 6 bases and the J gene lost 0 bases, with 17 bases spanning the gap. The CDR3 loop spans 16 amino acids. The CDR3 is CASSDRGREYQETQYF. In nucleotides, the CDR3 is TGTGCCAGTAGCGACCGGGGGCGGGAGTACCAAGAGACCCAGTACTTC.

The rearrangement uses TRBV5-1 and TRBJ2-5; D not resolved. The CDR3 consists of 13 residues. The ends were cut back, 6 bases at V and 0 bases at J, with 9 bases in the middle. Germline V gives CDR1 SGHRS, CDR2 YFSETQ. The chain's CDR3 is CASTRSNQETQYF. As DNA, the CDR3 is TGCGCCAGCACCCGATCTAACCAAGAGACCCAGTACTTC.

V is TRBV5-1 and J is TRBJ1-6; D unresolved. CDR1 and CDR2 from the germline V gene are SGHRS and YFSETQ. V gave up 4 bases and J gave up 0 bases, with 5 bases separating them. The CDR3 totals 14 residues. The CDR3: CASSPSSYNSPLHF. The DNA for the CDR3 is TGCGCCAGCAGCCCTAGCTCCTATAATTCACCCCTCCACTTT.

The gene calls are TRBV11-3 and TRBJ2-1, with 10 bases fitting TRBD1. The CDR3 length is 15 residues. Trimming removed 5 bases from V and 7 bases from J; junction bases left unmatched: 8. The germline V gene encodes CDR1 SGHNT and CDR2 YENEEA. The CDR3 bases are TGTGCCAGCAGCGCGGGGACAGGGGCTGCAAATGAGCAGTTCTTC. Translation gives CASSAGTGAANEQFF.

The chain uses TRBV30 and TRBJ1-3, with D possibly TRBD1 on 5 matching bases. The CDR3 covers 15 residues. Looked up from germline, CDR1 is GTSNPN and CDR2 is SVGIG (reference sequence). Trimming took 2 bases from V and 3 from J, leaving 14 bases between them. CDR3: CAWSSKSRVGNTIYF. CDR3 sequence (DNA): TGTGCCTGGAGTAGTAAAAGCAGGGTTGGAAACACCATATATTTT.

The rearrangement links TRBV6-1 to TRBJ1-2; D might be TRBD1 (5 bases). V lost 3 bases and J 2 bases, leaving 10 bases between the germline ends. CDR1 MNHNS and CDR2 SASEGT come from the germline V gene. The CDR3 has 14 amino acids. The CDR3 spells CASSDFQGNYGYTF. CDR3 in DNA: TGTGCCAGCAGTGATTTCCAGGGAAACTATGGCTACACCTTC.

V and J are TRBV2 and TRBJ1-2; 9 bases fit TRBD1. This CDR3 is built from 16 residues. Germline assignment: CDR1 SNHLY and CDR2 FYNNEI. J gave up 4 bases and V 2 bases, and 8 bases lay outside the gene matches. The CDR3 nucleotides read TGTGCCAGCAGTGAATTCGACAGGGGGGCTGGCTATGGCTACACCTTC. Translation: CASSEFDRGAGYGYTF.

The chain joins TRBV14 to TRBJ2-1; 10 bases agree with TRBD2. The V segment lost 9 bases and the J segment 4 bases; nucleotides outside the gene matches: 6. Looked up from germline, CDR1 is SGHDN and CDR2 is FVKESK. The CDR3 has 14 amino acids. CDR3 nucleotides: TGTGCCAGAGAAGGACTAGCGGATTACAATGAGCAGTTCTTC. This encodes CAREGLADYNEQFF.

V usage is TRBV27 and J usage is TRBJ1-1, with D unclear. The germline V and J ends were trimmed by 5 bases and 4 bases, with 26 bases remaining between them. This CDR3 has 18 residues. Germline CDR1 MNHEY, CDR2 SMNVEV (reference sequence). The CDR3 nucleotides read TGTGCCAGCAGTCACTACCTATCCGGGGTCGGCTGGCCCACTGAAGCTTTCTTT. This sequence encodes CASSHYLSGVGWPTEAFF.